The text below deals with one TCR beta chain. This sample was included in a study of blood T cell repertoires in COVID-19. Across the whole study: Sources were T cells, B-cell-depleted T cells, or PBMCs; the material itself was cDNA or gDNA.

Clones were sequenced by immunoSEQ multiplex PCR, and TCRdb holds only the in-frame ones, with some missing. The data show some 120,000 clones, with around nine tenths seen just once and more than 2% held by the top ten. This CDR3 contains 13 residues. The V and J ends lost 8 bases and 0 bases respectively, with 11 bases between them. V usage is TRBV12-3 or TRBV12-4 and J usage is TRBJ2-7; the D gene is possibly TRBD1 (6 bases). The sample comprised peripheral blood. The source of this sequence is a woman aged 50 to 60 with acute or convalescent COVID-19. The DNA of the CDR3 is TGTGCCAGCGGACAGTTGAGCTCCTACGAGCAGTACTTC. Its translation is CASGQLSSYEQYF.